These 29 T cell receptor beta chains were all obtained from the same sample, sequenced in a study of blood T cell repertoires in COVID-19. Measured with immunoSEQ multiplex PCR; TCRdb has only the in-frame clones, and not every one. The sample includes some 70,000 clones, approximately 79% of them seen just once. The sequenced sample consisted of peripheral blood. These receptors were obtained from a woman aged 60 to 75 with acute or convalescent COVID-19.

V gene TRBV5-1 combines with J gene TRBJ1-5, with 7 bases aligning to TRBD1. The germline gives CDR1 SGHRS, CDR2 YFSETQ. Unmatched junction bases numbered 5, after V lost 4 bases and J lost 4 bases. The length of the CDR3 is 14 residues. CDR3 region: CASSAGQENQPQHF. The CDR3 coding sequence is TGCGCCAGCAGCGCCGGACAGGAGAATCAGCCCCAGCATTTT.

For this clone: Other DNA sequences from this sample encode an identical CDR3 as well. The rearrangement uses TRBV7-2 and TRBJ1-2, with D possibly being TRBD1 (5 bases). Trimming removed 5 bases at V and 5 bases at J, with 9 bases between. This CDR3 has 12 amino acids. The germline V gene encodes CDR1 SGHTA and CDR2 FQGNSA. DNA of the CDR3: TGTGCCAGCAGCCTCGGGGGGTATGGCTACACCTTC. It yields the protein CASSLGGYGYTF.

The chain has TRBV3-1 (or the pseudogene TRBV3-2) and TRBJ2-7; tentative D call: TRBD1 (5 bases). Between the trimmed V and J ends, which lost 1 base and 6 bases, there was a span of 16 bases. The CDR3 is 15 residues long. Germline V gene lookup returns CDR1 LGHDT and CDR2 YNNKEL (reference sequence). The chain's CDR3 is CASSQAHGVGVEQYF. In DNA, the CDR3 is TGTGCCAGCAGCCAAGCTCACGGAGTAGGGGTCGAGCAGTACTTC.

V gene TRBV12-3 or TRBV12-4 combines with J gene TRBJ1-5; D may be TRBD1 (6 bases). The V end was cut by 5 bases, the J end by 7 bases, with 9 bases between. This CDR3 contains 12 residues. CDR3 DNA: TGTGCCAGCAGTCTGAGGGGGCAGCCCCAGCATTTT. Translation: CASSLRGQPQHF.

This sequence joins TRBV7-3 and TRBJ2-2, with D uncertain. The CDR3 contains 13 residues. Germline assignment: CDR1 SGHTA and CDR2 FQGTGA. Trimming took 2 bases from V and 5 from J, leaving 6 bases between them. This CDR3 reads CASSLVSTGELFF. The CDR3 DNA sequence: TGTGCCAGCAGCTTAGTCTCGACCGGGGAGCTGTTTTTT.

CDR3 sequence (DNA): TGTGCCAGCAGCTTGGCCGCAGGGGGCGACTATGGCTACACCTTC. This codes for CASSLAAGGDYGYTF. The V and J genes are TRBV7-2 and TRBJ1-2, with 8 bases matching TRBD1. Trimming at V came to 3 bases and at J to 3 bases, leaving 6 bases not matched to a gene. The V gene's germline CDR1 is SGHTA and CDR2 FQGNSA. The CDR3 covers 15 residues.

The chain employs TRBV27 and TRBJ1-5, with 7 bases that match TRBD1. The CDR3 runs 14 residues. V shed 5 bases, J shed 7 bases, and the junction held 8 bases outside the gene matches. Germline-derived CDR1 and CDR2 are MNHEY and SMNVEV (reference sequence). The CDR3 nucleotides read TGTGCCAGCAGTGTAACAGGGGCGAGGCAGCCCCAGCATTTT. The encoded protein is CASSVTGARQPQHF.

The V gene is TRBV4-2, the J gene TRBJ2-3; 14 bases map to TRBD2. The CDR3 is made up of 18 amino acids. Germline values: CDR1 LGHNA, CDR2 YNFKEQ. The V and J ends lost 3 bases and 0 bases, in that order; junction bases with no gene match: 5. In DNA form, the CDR3 reads TGTGCCAGCAGCCAGGAGGGACTAGCGGGGGCTAGCACAGATACGCAGTATTTT. Residues: CASSQEGLAGASTDTQYF.

The chain employs TRBV7-6 and TRBJ1-1; 10 nucleotides line up with TRBD1. Germline CDR1 is SGHVS and CDR2 is FNYEAQ. This CDR3 is 14 amino acids long. With V trimmed by 6 bases and J by 3 bases, 4 bases remained unmatched. The CDR3 reads CASRPGTGDTEAFF. The DNA for the CDR3 is TGTGCCAGCAGGCCCGGGACAGGGGACACTGAAGCTTTCTTT.

The rearrangement joins TRBV5-1 to TRBJ1-3, with TRBD1 as a possible D gene (6 bases). The CDR3 contains 15 residues. Trimming took off 4 bases at V and 0 bases at J, with 11 bases between the two ends. Germline CDR1 is SGHRS and CDR2 is YFSETQ. In DNA form, the CDR3 reads TGCGCCAGCAGCCCGGCGGGGGCCTCTGGAAACACCATATATTTT. This translates into CASSPAGASGNTIYF.

This clone has just a few counts. The chain has TRBV19 and TRBJ1-1; the D gene is possibly TRBD1 (5 bases). This CDR3 has 15 residues. V dropped 6 bases and J dropped 4 bases, with 18 bases sitting between them. Germline V gene lookup returns CDR1 LNHDA and CDR2 SQIVND (reference sequence). Written as DNA, the CDR3 is TGTGCCAGTAGGGGAGGCAGGGCGGTGCGCACTGAAGCTTTCTTT. It codes for CASRGGRAVRTEAFF.

The V and J genes are TRBV18 and TRBJ2-2; 10 bases align to TRBD1. The germline V gene has CDR1 KGHSH and CDR2 LQKENI. V lost 8 bases to trimming and J lost 5 bases; unmatched junction nucleotides: 2. The CDR3 has 13 residues. In DNA, the CDR3 is TGTGCCAGCCGACAGGGGGCAACCGGGGAGCTGTTTTTT. Amino acid sequence: CASRQGATGELFF.

This clone was observed a few times. V is TRBV14 and J is TRBJ2-1; D gene unclear. Germline CDR1 SGHDN, CDR2 FVKESK. The CDR3 is 14 amino acids. Trimming shortened V by 1 base and J by 6 bases, and 10 bases separated the two germline ends. The CDR3: CASSQVPTGNEQFF. The CDR3 DNA reads TGTGCCAGCAGCCAAGTCCCAACTGGCAATGAGCAGTTCTTC.

The V and J genes are TRBV7-8 and TRBJ1-5, with 10 bases lining up with TRBD1. CDR3 length: 15 amino acids. Unmatched junction bases numbered 4, after V lost 4 bases and J lost 4 bases. CDR1 SGHVS and CDR2 FQNEAQ come from the germline V gene. The CDR3, as DNA: TGTGCCAGCAGCTATGGACAGGGGGAAAATCAGCCCCAGCATTTT. Its translation: CASSYGQGENQPQHF.

The chain joins TRBV5-1 to TRBJ2-1; 7 nucleotides align to TRBD1. CDR3 length: 17 amino acids. Germline-derived CDR1 and CDR2 are SGHRS and YFSETQ. V was clipped by 1 base and J by 6 bases; unmatched bases: 13. The CDR3 DNA sequence: TGCGCCAGCAGCTTGTTATTTCAAGGGGGCGCAGTCAATGAGCAGTTCTTC. It yields the protein CASSLLFQGGAVNEQFF.

The V gene is TRBV7-8, the J gene TRBJ2-7; 7 nucleotides align to TRBD1. The trim removed 2 bases at V and 2 bases at J, leaving 3 bases unmatched. Germline V gene lookup returns CDR1 SGHVS and CDR2 FQNEAQ. The CDR3 runs 14 residues. CDR3 coding DNA: TGTGCCAGCAGCTTAATCCAGGGGGCCTACGAGCAGTACTTC. As protein: CASSLIQGAYEQYF.

The chain joins TRBV25-1 to TRBJ1-1; a weak D match, TRBD1 (5 bases). Per the germline V gene, CDR1 is MGHDK and CDR2 is SYGVNS. The CDR3 length is 14 residues. Trimming stripped 5 bases from V and 4 bases from J, with 14 bases between. The DNA of the CDR3 is TGTGCCAGCAGTAATTCGGGGGTAGCCACTGAAGCTTTCTTT. It translates to CASSNSGVATEAFF.

CDR3: CASGGDRLNEQFF. In nucleotides, the CDR3 is TGTGCCAGTGGTGGGGACAGGCTTAATGAGCAGTTCTTC. The J gene is TRBJ2-1, the V gene TRBV28; TRBD1 matches 8 bases. Germline assignment: CDR1 MDHEN and CDR2 SYDVKM. CDR3 length: 13 residues. J lost 7 bases, V lost 9 bases, and 8 bases had no gene match.

This clone has only a few counts. This chain links TRBV5-6 with TRBJ2-4; possible D gene TRBD1, 5 bases. This CDR3 is built from 14 residues. CDR1 and CDR2 (germline): SGHDT, YYEEEE. Trimming left V 4 bases short and J 8 bases short, with 16 bases between. The CDR3 protein is CASSGRAAGDIQYF. The CDR3 DNA reads as TGTGCCAGCAGCGGCAGGGCTGCTGGAGACATTCAGTACTTC.

The chain is built from TRBV11-2 and TRBJ2-7, with no clear D. Germline V gives CDR1 SGHAT, CDR2 FQNNGV. CDR3 length: 12 amino acids. Trimming removed 5 bases from V and 4 bases from J, with 9 bases in between. In DNA form, the CDR3 reads TGTGCCAGCAGCCTGAGGAATTACGAGCAGTACTTC. It is translated as CASSLRNYEQYF.

This chain joins TRBV30 and TRBJ2-3, with TRBD2 identical over 7 bases. V shed 8 bases, J shed 1 base, and the junction held 15 bases outside the gene matches. The CDR3 covers 16 residues. Germline loops: CDR1 GTSNPN, CDR2 SVGIG (reference sequence). Here the CDR3 DNA reads TGTGCCGGGAACCCCCCCCCTGCGGGGGGCACAGATACGCAGTATTTT. Translating it yields CAGNPPPAGGTDTQYF.

This sequence joins TRBV6-4 and TRBJ2-1; 8 nucleotides line up with TRBD2. Unmatched junction bases numbered 9, after V lost 5 bases and J lost 0 bases. Per germline, CDR1 MRHNA and CDR2 SNTAGT. The CDR3 has 17 amino acids. Written as DNA, the CDR3 is TGTGCCAGCAGTTCGGGGAGCGGGGGAGGCTCCTACAATGAGCAGTTCTTC. It translates to CASSSGSGGGSYNEQFF.

The sample holds many counts of this clone. The chain employs TRBV9 and TRBJ2-7; 9 bases are a match to TRBD1. Germline values: CDR1 SGDLS, CDR2 YYNGEE. This CDR3 is built from 14 residues. V shed 1 base and J 6 bases; nucleotides not matched to a gene: 5. CDR3 DNA: TGTGCCAGCAGCGTATGGGACAGGGCGACCGAGCAGTACTTC. Amino acids: CASSVWDRATEQYF.

This chain uses TRBV6-2 or TRBV6-3 with TRBJ2-2; 12 bases agree with TRBD2. The V segment lost 5 bases and the J segment 9 bases; nucleotides outside the gene matches: 4. The CDR3 is made up of 14 amino acids. Germline lookup yields CDR1 MNHEY and CDR2 SVGEGT. Written as DNA, the CDR3 is TGTGCCAGCAGTCTAGCGGGGGGGCCTAGGGAGCTGTTTTTT. Translation: CASSLAGGPRELFF.

This clone was counted once. The genes are TRBV5-1 and TRBJ2-3; a possible D gene is TRBD2 (7 bases). V was shortened by 3 bases and J by 6 bases, with 20 bases between the two germline ends. CDR1 SGHRS and CDR2 YFSETQ come from the germline V gene. The CDR3 is made up of 16 amino acids. For the CDR3, the DNA is TGCGCCAGCAGCTCCCCGAGTGGGGGGGCCCCGGATACGCAGTATTTT. This sequence encodes CASSSPSGGAPDTQYF.

V and J are TRBV9 and TRBJ1-3; D remains ambiguous. Germline assignment: CDR1 SGDLS and CDR2 YYNGEE. Trimming took off 0 bases at V and 3 bases at J, with 7 bases between the two ends. The CDR3 length is 14 residues. The CDR3 region is CASSVGGLGNTIYF. DNA for the CDR3: TGTGCCAGCAGCGTAGGAGGGCTTGGAAACACCATATATTTT.

V is TRBV6-5 and J is TRBJ1-2; D not certain. The CDR3 extends over 12 amino acids. The V end was cut by 3 bases, the J end by 7 bases, with 9 bases between. Germline assignment: CDR1 MNHEY and CDR2 SVGAGI. The CDR3 reads CASSYTGSGYTF. CDR3 in DNA: TGTGCCAGCAGTTATACGGGGAGTGGCTACACCTTC.

The V call is TRBV10-3, the J call TRBJ1-5; D gene uncertain. This CDR3 has 15 residues. Germline CDR1 and CDR2: ENHRY and SYGVKD. V was pared by 3 bases and J by 5 bases, with 14 bases between. DNA for the CDR3: TGTGCCATCAGTGATATAGGACTAGCGGATCAGCCCCAGCATTTT. Its translation is CAISDIGLADQPQHF.

The chain couples TRBV7-9 to TRBJ1-2; D perhaps matches TRBD1 (5 bases). CDR1 SEHNR and CDR2 FQNEAQ come from the germline V gene (reference sequence). This CDR3 is 13 amino acids long. Trimming took off 2 bases at V and 6 bases at J, with 10 bases between the two ends. The CDR3 sequence is CASSLQGSHGYTF. CDR3 DNA: TGTGCCAGCAGCTTACAGGGAAGCCATGGCTACACCTTC.